The next 21 T cell receptor beta chains were all read from a single sample in a study of blood T cell repertoires in COVID-19 (dated by TCRdb to about 2020). Libraries were built with the immunoSEQ multiplex PCR assay. TCRdb re-hosts the immuneACCESS table, in-frame sequences only. Its copies lack some clones; in the studies checked, an unresolved V gene accounts for under half of them, and the cause for the rest is not known. The sample data list 120,000 or so clones, and around nine tenths of these were observed just once. Together, the top ten hold roughly 1.1% of the sample. What was sequenced was peripheral blood. All receptors derive from a woman aged 80 or older with acute or convalescent COVID-19.

The chain combines TRBV9 with TRBJ1-6; TRBD1 is a possible D gene (6 bases). Looked up from germline, CDR1 is SGDLS and CDR2 is YYNGEE. The CDR3 runs 14 residues. Deletions cut 0 bases from V and 5 bases from J, with 6 bases between. The CDR3 nucleotides read TGTGCCAGCAGCGTAGACAGGGATAATTCACCCCTCCACTTT. It translates to CASSVDRDNSPLHF.

The rearrangement joins TRBV10-3 to TRBJ1-2; D is undetermined. The V end was cut by 9 bases, the J end by 2 bases, with 13 bases between. CDR1 is ENHRY and CDR2 is SYGVKD in the germline V gene. CDR3 length: 13 residues. CDR3 bases: TGTGCCATTCGTAGGAGCCAGAACTATGGCTACACCTTC. It translates to CAIRRSQNYGYTF.

This clone was observed a handful of times. The chain recombines TRBV7-2 with TRBJ1-2; D is possibly TRBD1 (5 bases). V was clipped by 5 bases and J by 4 bases, with 11 bases between them. This CDR3 region has 13 residues. Germline V gene sequence: CDR1 SGHTA, CDR2 FQGNSA. CDR3 bases: TGTGCCAGCAGCCCCAGGGTGAGCTATGGCTACACCTTC. As protein: CASSPRVSYGYTF.

The V gene is TRBV5-1, the J gene TRBJ2-7; 11 bases line up with TRBD2. This CDR3 spans 13 amino acids. V lost 5 bases and J lost 7; bases outside the gene matches: 5. Germline-derived CDR1 and CDR2 are SGHRS and YFSETQ. The CDR3 loop is CASRTSGTVEQYF. In DNA form, the CDR3 reads TGCGCCAGCAGGACTAGCGGGACCGTTGAGCAGTACTTC.

This clone was seen only once. The J gene is TRBJ2-1, the V gene TRBV19; the match to TRBD2 covers 7 bases. The J segment lost 5 bases and the V segment lost 4 bases, leaving 17 bases of the junction unmatched. CDR1 and CDR2 from the germline V gene are LNHDA and SQIVND (reference sequence). This CDR3 has 18 amino acids. In DNA, the CDR3 is TGTGCCAGTAGTAAAAACCTCCCGGCTAGCGGAGCAAACAATGAGCAGTTCTTC. Protein: CASSKNLPASGANNEQFF.

V is TRBV6-6 and J is TRBJ1-4, with D perhaps TRBD1 (5 bases). CDR1 and CDR2 (germline): MNHNY, SVGAGI (reference sequence). The CDR3 runs 13 residues. Trimming pared 6 bases from V and 7 bases from J, leaving 12 bases between. The CDR3 DNA is TGTGCCAGCAGGCCCAGGGCGGCTGAAAAACTGTTTTTT. Its protein product is CASRPRAAEKLFF.

This clone was observed a single time. V is TRBV9 and J is TRBJ2-5; 9 bases map to TRBD2. The V and J ends lost 4 bases and 5 bases, in that order; junction bases with no gene match: 15. The germline CDR1 and CDR2 sequences are SGDLS and YYNGEE. This CDR3 has 17 residues. The CDR3 sequence is CASSSPRGSGSLETQYF. The CDR3 nucleotides read TGTGCCAGCAGCTCCCCCCGTGGTAGCGGGAGTTTGGAGACCCAGTACTTC.

The chain is built from TRBV18 and TRBJ1-2; D is ambiguous. CDR1 is KGHSH, CDR2 LQKENI, per germline. The CDR3 has 11 residues. The germline V and J ends were trimmed by 6 bases and 2 bases, with 4 bases remaining between them. Here the CDR3 reads CASSFNYGYTF. CDR3 in DNA: TGTGCCAGCTCCTTCAACTATGGCTACACCTTC. Using reference TRBV18 and TRBJ1-2 for the parts outside the CDR3, the full variable domain is NAGVMQNPRHLVRRRGQEARLRCSPMKGHSHVYWYRQLPEEGLKFMVYLQKENIIDESGMPKERFSAEFPKEGPSILRIQQVVRGDSAAYFCASSFNYGYTFGSGTRLTVV.

The V and J genes are TRBV9 and TRBJ2-2; D is possibly TRBD2 (6 bases). CDR1 is SGDLS, CDR2 YYNGEE, per germline. This CDR3 has 17 residues. Trimming took 4 bases from V and 2 from J, leaving 18 bases between them. The CDR3 nucleotides read TGTGCCAGCAGCACCCCTCGGAGGAGGGGAAACACCGGGGAGCTGTTTTTT. It encodes CASSTPRRRGNTGELFF.

This chain links TRBV2 with TRBJ2-3; TRBD2 agrees at 8 bases. V lost 6 bases, J lost 4 bases, and 9 bases stayed unmatched. CDR3 size: 15 residues. Germline CDR1 is SNHLY and CDR2 is FYNNEI. CDR3 amino acids: CASRGAGVVPDTQYF. CDR3 bases: TGTGCCAGCAGGGGAGCGGGAGTAGTCCCAGATACGCAGTATTTT. The whole variable domain, filled in from reference TRBV2 and TRBJ2-3, reads EPEVTQTPSHQVTQMGQEVILRCVPISNHLYFYWYRQILGQKVEFLVSFYNNEISEKSEIFDDQFSVERPDGSNFTLKIRSTKLEDSAMYFCASRGAGVVPDTQYFGPGTRLTVL.

The V call is TRBV11-3, the J call TRBJ2-3, with TRBD2 matching over 7 bases. The CDR3 runs 14 residues. V gave up 5 bases and J gave up 6 bases; unmatched junction bases: 8. Germline loops: CDR1 SGHNT, CDR2 YENEEA. The DNA for the CDR3 is TGTGCCAGCAGCCCCGGGACTAATCTCGATACGCAGTATTTT. As protein: CASSPGTNLDTQYF.

J is TRBJ2-1 and V is TRBV11-2; the match to TRBD2 covers 11 bases. This CDR3 is 16 amino acids long. The ends lost 2 bases at V and 9 bases at J; junction bases unmatched: 9. Germline assignment: CDR1 SGHAT and CDR2 FQNNGV. Here the CDR3 DNA reads TGTGCCAGCAGCTTAACTAGCGGGAGTCGTAGTGGTGAGCAGTTCTTC. As protein: CASSLTSGSRSGEQFF.

The chain couples TRBV24-1 to TRBJ1-5; 8 positions match TRBD1. Trimming took 6 bases from V and 11 from J; bases not matched to a gene: 14. Per the germline V gene, CDR1 is KGHDR and CDR2 is SFDVKD. The CDR3 extends over 15 amino acids. The CDR3 spells CATSPGTGVSSAQHF. DNA of the CDR3: TGTGCCACCAGTCCCGGGACAGGAGTCTCGTCGGCCCAGCATTTT.

The J gene is TRBJ1-4, the V gene TRBV5-4; D might be TRBD1 (5 bases). Germline lookup yields CDR1 SGHNT and CDR2 YYREEE (reference sequence). CDR3 length equals 15 residues. Trimming cost V 4 bases and J 0 bases, with 10 bases left between them. The CDR3 DNA reads TGTGCCAGCAGCGATGCCAGGGCAACTAATGAAAAACTGTTTTTT. Protein sequence: CASSDARATNEKLFF.

The chain links TRBV24-1 to TRBJ2-2, with 7 nucleotides matching TRBD1. There are 18 residues in the CDR3. V dropped 3 bases and J dropped 0; count of bases not matched to a gene: 9. Looked up from germline, CDR1 is KGHDR and CDR2 is SFDVKD. The CDR3 nucleotides read TGTGCCACCAGTGATCCTTGGGGCACAGGGGCGAACACCGGGGAGCTGTTTTTT. Translating it yields CATSDPWGTGANTGELFF.

The V gene is TRBV6-2 or TRBV6-3, the J gene TRBJ1-5; D is undetermined. Trimming shortened V by 0 bases and J by 0 bases, and 12 bases separated the two germline ends. Germline V lookup: CDR1 MNHEY, CDR2 SVGEGT. The CDR3 runs 17 residues. CDR3 DNA sequence: TGTGCCAGCAGTTACTCGAGTAGAGGGAGTAGCAATCAGCCCCAGCATTTT. Protein sequence: CASSYSSRGSSNQPQHF.

This chain links TRBV27 with TRBJ1-1; 8 bases fit TRBD1. The CDR3 spans 17 residues. CDR1 is MNHEY, CDR2 SMNVEV, per germline (reference sequence). V lost 3 bases and J lost 0; bases outside the gene matches: 9. In nucleotides, the CDR3 is TGTGCCAGCAGTTTTCTCAGACAGGGGTTGATGAACACTGAAGCTTTCTTT. Encoded protein: CASSFLRQGLMNTEAFF.

The CDR3 loop is CASSRDRGFSPLHF. The CDR3 coding sequence is TGTGCCAGCAGCCGGGACAGGGGATTTTCACCCCTCCACTTT. V is TRBV2 and J is TRBJ1-6; TRBD1 agrees at 10 bases. The V gene's germline CDR1 is SNHLY and CDR2 FYNNEI. V was pared by 6 bases and J by 9 bases, with 5 bases of the junction left unmatched. CDR3 length: 14 amino acids. The variable domain in full, completed from reference TRBV2 and TRBJ1-6, reads EPEVTQTPSHQVTQMGQEVILRCVPISNHLYFYWYRQILGQKVEFLVSFYNNEISEKSEIFDDQFSVERPDGSNFTLKIRSTKLEDSAMYFCASSRDRGFSPLHFGNGTRLTVT.

The chain is built from TRBV7-2 and TRBJ2-3; 7 nucleotides line up with TRBD1. The CDR3 length is 15 residues. Germline V gene sequence: CDR1 SGHTA, CDR2 FQGNSA. V dropped 6 bases and J dropped 1; count of bases not matched to a gene: 7. CDR3 nucleotides: TGTGCCAGCAGTCAACAGGGGCTAGGCACAGATACGCAGTATTTT. Translating gives CASSQQGLGTDTQYF.

J is TRBJ2-1 and V is TRBV7-2; TRBD1 is a possible D gene (5 bases). Germline CDR1 and CDR2: SGHTA and FQGNSA. The CDR3 is made up of 12 amino acids. Trimming removed 5 bases from V and 12 bases from J, with 14 bases in between. CDR3 residues: CASSGTGKWQFF. The CDR3 coding sequence is TGTGCCAGCAGCGGAACAGGAAAGTGGCAGTTCTTC. Complete variable domain (other parts from reference TRBV7-2 and TRBJ2-1): GAGVSQSPSNKVTEKGKDVELRCDPISGHTALYWYRQSLGQGLEFLIYFQGNSAPDKSGLPSDRFSAERTGGSVSTLTIQRTQQEDSAVYLCASSGTGKWQFFGPGTRLTVL.

This chain connects TRBV10-3 to TRBJ2-1; maybe TRBD2 (5 bases). Germline V gene lookup returns CDR1 ENHRY and CDR2 SYGVKD. V was shortened by 7 bases and J by 0 bases, with 13 bases between the two germline ends. The CDR3 totals 15 residues. The CDR3 nucleotides are TGTGCCATCAAGGGAGTTTTCAGCTCCTACAATGAGCAGTTCTTC. Protein product: CAIKGVFSSYNEQFF.